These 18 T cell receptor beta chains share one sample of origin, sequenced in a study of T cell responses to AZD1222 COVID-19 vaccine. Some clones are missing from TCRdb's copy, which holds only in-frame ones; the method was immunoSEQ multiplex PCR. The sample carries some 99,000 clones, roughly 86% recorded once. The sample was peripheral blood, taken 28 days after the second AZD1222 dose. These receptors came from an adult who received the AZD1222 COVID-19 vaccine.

CDR3 sequence: CASSRGQGSSYEQYF. For the CDR3, the DNA is TGCGCCAGCAGCCGAGGACAGGGGAGCTCCTACGAGCAGTACTTC. V is TRBV5-1 and J is TRBJ2-7; 9 bases fit TRBD1. There are 15 residues in the CDR3. CDR1 is SGHRS, CDR2 YFSETQ, per germline. V dropped 4 bases and J dropped 0; count of bases not matched to a gene: 5.

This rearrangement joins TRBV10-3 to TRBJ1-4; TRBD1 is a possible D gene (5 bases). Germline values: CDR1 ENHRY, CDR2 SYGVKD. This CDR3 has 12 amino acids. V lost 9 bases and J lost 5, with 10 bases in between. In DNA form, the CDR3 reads TGTGCCATTGGACGGGGGAATGAAAAACTGTTTTTT. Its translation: CAIGRGNEKLFF.

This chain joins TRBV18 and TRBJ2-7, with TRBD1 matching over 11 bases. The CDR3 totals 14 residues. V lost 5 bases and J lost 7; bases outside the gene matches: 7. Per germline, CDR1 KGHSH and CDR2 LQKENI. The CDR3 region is CASSIGQGAREQYF. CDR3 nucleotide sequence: TGTGCCAGCTCAATCGGACAGGGGGCGCGGGAGCAGTACTTC.

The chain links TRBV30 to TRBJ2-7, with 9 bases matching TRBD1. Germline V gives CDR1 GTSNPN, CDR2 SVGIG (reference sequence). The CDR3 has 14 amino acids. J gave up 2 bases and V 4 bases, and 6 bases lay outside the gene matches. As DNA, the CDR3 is TGTGCCTGGACACCAGGGACAGGGACCTACGAGCAGTACTTC. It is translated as CAWTPGTGTYEQYF.

CDR3 residues: CASRGYNEQFF. In nucleotides, the CDR3 is TGTGCCAGCAGGGGTTACAATGAGCAGTTCTTC. This rearrangement joins TRBV2 to TRBJ2-1; D is uncertain. Trimming left V 6 bases short and J 4 bases short, with 4 bases between. Germline V CDR1 and CDR2: SNHLY, FYNNEI. The CDR3 runs to 11 residues.

CDR3 DNA: TGTGCCAGCAGTGAAAGGTCGCCAGCGAACACCGGGGAGCTGTTTTTT. Translating gives CASSERSPANTGELFF. The J gene is TRBJ2-2, the V gene TRBV2; D uncertain. Trimming removed 2 bases at V and 0 bases at J, with 10 bases between. This CDR3 contains 16 residues. Germline V gene lookup returns CDR1 SNHLY and CDR2 FYNNEI.

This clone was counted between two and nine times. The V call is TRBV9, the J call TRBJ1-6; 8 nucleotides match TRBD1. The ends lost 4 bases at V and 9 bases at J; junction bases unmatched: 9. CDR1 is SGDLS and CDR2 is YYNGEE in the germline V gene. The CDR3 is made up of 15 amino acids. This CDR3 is CASSLTGGAGSPLHF. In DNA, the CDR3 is TGTGCCAGCAGCCTTACAGGGGGAGCGGGTTCACCCCTCCACTTT.

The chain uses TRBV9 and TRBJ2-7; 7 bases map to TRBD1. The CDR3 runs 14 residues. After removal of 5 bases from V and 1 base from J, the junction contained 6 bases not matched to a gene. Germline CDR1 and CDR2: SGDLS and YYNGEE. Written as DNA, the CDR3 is TGTGCCAGCAGTCCGACAGGGCCATCCTACGAGCAGTACTTC. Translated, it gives CASSPTGPSYEQYF. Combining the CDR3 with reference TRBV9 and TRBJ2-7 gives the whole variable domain DSGVTQTPKHLITATGQRVTLRCSPRSGDLSVYWYQQSLDQGLQFLIQYYNGEERAKGNILERFSAQQFPDLHSELNLSSLELGDSALYFCASSPTGPSYEQYFGPGTRLTVT.

CDR3 region: CASSPQHEQFF. The CDR3 nucleotides are TGTGCCAGCAGCCCGCAGCATGAGCAGTTCTTC. V and J are TRBV7-9 and TRBJ2-1; D not resolved. CDR1 is SEHNR, CDR2 FQNEAQ, per germline (reference sequence). Between the trimmed V and J ends, which lost 5 bases and 8 bases, there was a span of 7 bases. The CDR3 extends over 11 amino acids.

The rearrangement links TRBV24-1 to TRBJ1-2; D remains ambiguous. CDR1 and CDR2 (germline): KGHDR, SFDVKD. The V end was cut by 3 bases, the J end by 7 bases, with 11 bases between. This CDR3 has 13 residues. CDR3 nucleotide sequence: TGTGCCACCAGTGATCACCGATCGGGTGGCTACACCTTC. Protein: CATSDHRSGGYTF.

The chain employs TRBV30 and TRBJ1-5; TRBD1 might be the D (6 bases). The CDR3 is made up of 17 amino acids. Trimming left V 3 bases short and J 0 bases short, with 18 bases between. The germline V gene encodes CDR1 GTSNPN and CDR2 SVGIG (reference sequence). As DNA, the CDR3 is TGTGCCTGGAGCCCTGTGGGGACACTACGTAGCAATCAGCCCCAGCATTTT. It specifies CAWSPVGTLRSNQPQHF.

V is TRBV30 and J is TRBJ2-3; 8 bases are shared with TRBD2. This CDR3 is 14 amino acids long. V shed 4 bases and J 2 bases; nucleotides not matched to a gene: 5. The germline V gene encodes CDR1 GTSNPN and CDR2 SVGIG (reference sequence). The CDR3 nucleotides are TGTGCCTGGAATCCTAGCGGGCCCACAGATACGCAGTATTTT. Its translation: CAWNPSGPTDTQYF.

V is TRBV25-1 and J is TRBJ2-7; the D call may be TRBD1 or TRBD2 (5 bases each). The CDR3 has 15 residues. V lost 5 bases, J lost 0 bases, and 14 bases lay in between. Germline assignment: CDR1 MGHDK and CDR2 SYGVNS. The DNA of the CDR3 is TGTGCCAGCAGTTCGGCCGGGACCGACTCCTACGAGCAGTACTTC. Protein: CASSSAGTDSYEQYF.

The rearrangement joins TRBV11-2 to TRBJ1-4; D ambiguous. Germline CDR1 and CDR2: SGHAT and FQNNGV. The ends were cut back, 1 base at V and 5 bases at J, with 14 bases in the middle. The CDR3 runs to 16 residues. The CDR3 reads CASSLVGSEPNEKLFF. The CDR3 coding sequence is TGTGCCAGCAGCTTAGTAGGGTCAGAACCAAATGAAAAACTGTTTTTT.

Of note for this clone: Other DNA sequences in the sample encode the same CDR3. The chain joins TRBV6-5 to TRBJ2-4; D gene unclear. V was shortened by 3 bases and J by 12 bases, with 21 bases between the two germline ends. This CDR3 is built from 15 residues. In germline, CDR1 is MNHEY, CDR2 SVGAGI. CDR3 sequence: CASSYSGSIGGSQYF. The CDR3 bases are TGTGCCAGCAGTTATAGTGGAAGTATAGGCGGATCTCAGTACTTC.

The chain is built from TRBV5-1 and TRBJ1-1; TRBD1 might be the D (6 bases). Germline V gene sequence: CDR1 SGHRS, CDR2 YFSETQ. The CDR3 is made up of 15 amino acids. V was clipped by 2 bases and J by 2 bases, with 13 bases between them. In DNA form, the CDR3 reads TGCGCCAGCAGCTTTAGGACAGACGGAAACACTGAAGCTTTCTTT. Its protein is CASSFRTDGNTEAFF.

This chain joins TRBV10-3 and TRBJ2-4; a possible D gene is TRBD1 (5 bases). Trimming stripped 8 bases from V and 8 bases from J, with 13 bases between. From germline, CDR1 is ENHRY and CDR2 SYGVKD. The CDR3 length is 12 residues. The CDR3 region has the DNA TGTGCCATCGGGGCGGCCCGGGACATTCAGTACTTC. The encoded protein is CAIGAARDIQYF.

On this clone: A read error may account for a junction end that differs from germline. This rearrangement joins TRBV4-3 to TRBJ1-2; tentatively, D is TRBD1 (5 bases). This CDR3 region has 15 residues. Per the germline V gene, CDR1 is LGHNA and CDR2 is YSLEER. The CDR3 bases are TGCGTCAGCAGCCAAGACGGGGACGGCCCGTGGGGCTACACCTTC. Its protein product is CVSSQDGDGPWGYTF.